The 3 T cell receptor beta chains given below trace back to one sample, sequenced in a study of cytomegalovirus exposure and HLA in healthy donors. Only in-frame clones appear in the TCRdb table, and some are missing; sequencing was by immunoSEQ multiplex PCR. The sample consists of more than 300,000 clones, roughly 89% of them appearing once. The sample was PBMCs. Source of these receptors: a woman between 18 and 29 years old in good health and CMV-seronegative.

The chain uses TRBV27 and TRBJ1-1, with D hard to call. CDR3 size: 14 residues. Germline V gives CDR1 MNHEY, CDR2 SMNVEV (reference sequence). The V end was cut by 3 bases, the J end by 3 bases, with 11 bases between. CDR3 loop: CASSLEASHTEAFF. In nucleotides, the CDR3 is TGTGCCAGCAGTTTGGAGGCGTCGCACACTGAAGCTTTCTTT.

V is TRBV20-1 and J is TRBJ1-1; D gene ambiguous. The ends were cut back, 6 bases at V and 1 base at J, with 3 bases in the middle. From germline, CDR1 is DFQATT and CDR2 SNEGSKA (reference sequence). The CDR3 covers 10 residues. In DNA form, the CDR3 reads TGCAGTGCCGGGAACACTGAAGCTTTCTTT. Translation: CSAGNTEAFF.

This chain joins TRBV5-4 and TRBJ2-1; 9 nucleotides agree with TRBD2. The CDR3 extends over 13 amino acids. V shed 5 bases, J shed 13 bases, and the junction held 10 bases outside the gene matches. Germline lookup yields CDR1 SGHNT and CDR2 YYREEE (reference sequence). The CDR3 DNA reads TGTGCCAGCAGTCCTGGACTAGCGTCTTTCCAGTTCTTC. It encodes CASSPGLASFQFF.